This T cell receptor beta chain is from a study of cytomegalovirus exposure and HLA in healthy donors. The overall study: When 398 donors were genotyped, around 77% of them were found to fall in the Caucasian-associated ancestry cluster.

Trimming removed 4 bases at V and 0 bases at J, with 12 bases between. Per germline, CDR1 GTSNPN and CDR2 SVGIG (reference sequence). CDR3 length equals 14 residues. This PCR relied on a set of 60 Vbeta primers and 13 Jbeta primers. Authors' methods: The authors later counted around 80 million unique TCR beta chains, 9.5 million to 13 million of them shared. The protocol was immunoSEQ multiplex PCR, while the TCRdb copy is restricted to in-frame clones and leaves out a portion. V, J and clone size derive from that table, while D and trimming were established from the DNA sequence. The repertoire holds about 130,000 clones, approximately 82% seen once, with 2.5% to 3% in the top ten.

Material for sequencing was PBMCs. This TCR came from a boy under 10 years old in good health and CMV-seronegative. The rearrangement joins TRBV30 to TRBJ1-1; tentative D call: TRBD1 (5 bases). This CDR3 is CAWTWGRLNTEAFF. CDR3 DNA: TGTGCCTGGACGTGGGGCAGATTGAACACTGAAGCTTTCTTT. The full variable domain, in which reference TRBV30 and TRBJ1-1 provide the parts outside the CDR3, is SQTIHQWPATLVQPVGSPLSLECTVEGTSNPNLYWYRQAAGRGLQLLFYSVGIGQISSEVPQNLSASRPQDRQFILSSKKLLLSDSGFYLCAWTWGRLNTEAFFGQGTRLTVV.